Presented here are 25 T cell receptor beta chains from one specimen sequenced in a study of T cell responses to AZD1222 COVID-19 vaccine. Measured with immunoSEQ multiplex PCR; TCRdb has only the in-frame clones, and not every one. The top ten hold around 8.7% of the sample, which has about 99,000 clones, 88% seen once. Specimen: peripheral blood, collected on day 0 of AZD1222 vaccination. The origin of the receptors is an adult in good health.

The V call is TRBV4-3, the J call TRBJ1-2, with D possibly TRBD1 on 5 matching bases. V was pared by 4 bases and J by 10 bases, with 19 bases between. Per the germline V gene, CDR1 is LGHNA and CDR2 is YSLEER. This CDR3 comprises 14 residues. CDR3 DNA sequence: TGCGCCAGCAGCCCGCAGATAGAGGGGTACCTCTACACCTTC. Translation: CASSPQIEGYLYTF.

The rearrangement uses TRBV28 and TRBJ2-7; D uncertain. The length of the CDR3 is 12 residues. The germline V gene has CDR1 MDHEN and CDR2 SYDVKM. The ends were cut back, 4 bases at V and 5 bases at J, with 9 bases in the middle. The CDR3 DNA follows: TGTGCCAGCAGTTCCCTCCCAAACGAGCAGTACTTC. It specifies CASSSLPNEQYF.

The V call is TRBV6-6, the J call TRBJ1-4; D is undetermined. Between the trimmed V and J ends, which lost 5 bases and 3 bases, there was a span of 13 bases. The CDR3 loop spans 15 amino acids. The germline V gene has CDR1 MNHNY and CDR2 SVGAGI (reference sequence). The CDR3 loop is CASSTGGSPNEKLFF. The CDR3 nucleotides are TGTGCCAGCAGTACCGGAGGGTCGCCTAATGAAAAACTGTTTTTT.

The V call is TRBV6-6, the J call TRBJ2-1, with D perhaps TRBD2 (5 bases). V was clipped by 5 bases and J by 9 bases, with 11 bases between them. Per germline, CDR1 MNHNY and CDR2 SVGAGI (reference sequence). The CDR3 length is 12 residues. The CDR3 DNA is TGTGCCAGCAGTCCGCGGGTCTCTGAGCAGTTCTTC. This gives the protein CASSPRVSEQFF.

V gene TRBV19 combines with J gene TRBJ2-6; 7 bases map to TRBD1. The CDR3 consists of 17 residues. Germline V gene sequence: CDR1 LNHDA, CDR2 SQIVND (reference sequence). V trimming: 4 bases; J trimming: 2 bases; junction bases outside the gene matches: 8. CDR3 sequence reads: CASSTRGTATGANVLTF. CDR3 nucleotides: TGTGCCAGTAGTACCCGTGGGACAGCTACTGGGGCCAACGTCCTGACTTTC.

V is TRBV6-2 or TRBV6-3 and J is TRBJ2-5; possible D gene TRBD1, 7 bases. Germline CDR1 and CDR2: MNHEY and SVGEGT. The CDR3 has 16 residues. V lost 5 bases and J 4 bases, leaving 20 bases between the germline ends. The DNA for the CDR3 is TGTGCCAGCAGTCGCGCGGTCGGGGGACAGCGAGAGACCCAGTACTTC. This encodes CASSRAVGGQRETQYF.

CDR3 sequence reads: CASSLMGQSQTQYF. CDR3 coding DNA: TGTGCCAGCAGCTTAATGGGACAGAGCCAAACCCAGTACTTC. This chain joins TRBV7-2 and TRBJ2-5; 7 bases match TRBD1. The CDR3 consists of 14 residues. J lost 8 bases, V lost 2 bases, and 8 bases had no gene match. CDR1 SGHTA and CDR2 FQGNSA come from the germline V gene.

This CDR3 is CSVAHSGISYEQYF. CDR3 bases: TGCAGCGTCGCCCATAGCGGGATCTCTTACGAGCAGTACTTC. This chain uses TRBV29-1 with TRBJ2-7; 8 bases map to TRBD2. With V trimmed by 6 bases and J by 4 bases, 11 bases remained unmatched. Germline V gives CDR1 SQVTM, CDR2 ANQGSEA. This CDR3 has 14 amino acids.

V usage is TRBV21-1 and J usage is TRBJ1-3. TRBV21-1 has pseudogene status. CDR3 length: 12 amino acids. This CDR3 reads CASKDVGNTIYF. CDR3 DNA: TGTGCCAGCAAGGACGTCGGAAACACCATATATTTT.

The chain couples TRBV28 to TRBJ2-4; unclear D gene. In germline, CDR1 is MDHEN, CDR2 SYDVKM. Trimming left V 1 base short and J 8 bases short, with 6 bases between. The CDR3 is 12 residues long. CDR3 region: CASSLSRDIQYF. Here the CDR3 DNA reads TGTGCCAGCAGTTTATCAAGAGACATTCAGTACTTC. Complete variable domain (other parts from reference TRBV28 and TRBJ2-4): DVKVTQSSRYLVKRTGEKVFLECVQDMDHENMFWYRQDPGLGLRLIYFSYDVKMKEKGDIPEGYSVSREKKERFSLILESASTNQTSMYLCASSLSRDIQYFGAGTRLSVL.

Points on this clone: This sample also contains other DNA sequences that code for the same CDR3. The chain carries TRBV7-9 and TRBJ1-5; 8 bases are shared with TRBD1. The CDR3 is 14 amino acids. Per the germline V gene, CDR1 is SEHNR and CDR2 is FQNEAQ (reference sequence). Unmatched junction bases numbered 0, after V lost 3 bases and J lost 2 bases. The CDR3 sequence: CASSLTGGNQPQHF. The CDR3 DNA sequence: TGTGCCAGCAGCTTGACAGGGGGCAATCAGCCCCAGCATTTT.

This chain links TRBV28 with TRBJ2-1; 11 bases align to TRBD2. This CDR3 is built from 15 residues. The V gene's germline CDR1 is MDHEN and CDR2 SYDVKM. The V and J ends lost 5 bases and 3 bases, in that order; junction bases with no gene match: 3. In nucleotides, the CDR3 is TGTGCCAGCAGTCCGGGACTAGCGGTCTACAATGAGCAGTTCTTC. Translation: CASSPGLAVYNEQFF.

The gene calls are TRBV4-3 and TRBJ2-1; TRBD2 matches at 8 bases. CDR1 and CDR2 (germline): LGHNA, YSLEER. The CDR3 sequence is 15 residues long. The ends lost 1 base at V and 4 bases at J; junction bases unmatched: 3. CDR3 DNA sequence: TGCGCCAGCAGCCAAGGAACTAGCGGATACAATGAGCAGTTCTTC. Translation: CASSQGTSGYNEQFF.

The chain couples TRBV3-1 (or the pseudogene TRBV3-2) to TRBJ2-5; D gene ambiguous. From germline, CDR1 is LGHDT and CDR2 YNNKEL (reference sequence). This CDR3 spans 8 amino acids. The CDR3 DNA sequence: TGTGTTTGGGAGACCCAGTACTTC. This sequence encodes CVWETQYF.

The chain carries TRBV28 and TRBJ2-7; D possibly corresponds to TRBD2 (6 bases). Germline values: CDR1 MDHEN, CDR2 SYDVKM. This CDR3 contains 14 residues. The ends were cut back, 2 bases at V and 5 bases at J, with 13 bases in the middle. The CDR3 DNA follows: TGTGCCAGCAGTTTAAGGGGAGGCCAAGACGAGCAGTACTTC. It yields the protein CASSLRGGQDEQYF.

The rearrangement uses TRBV21-1 and TRBJ1-2; the table assigns TRBD1, which was not confirmed against the DNA. TRBV21-1 is flagged as a pseudogene. This CDR3 contains 13 residues. CDR3 sequence reads: CASTQGDRDGYTF. CDR3 nucleotides: TGTGCCAGCACCCAGGGGGACAGGGATGGCTACACCTTC.

This chain uses TRBV10-2 with TRBJ1-5, with a possible D match to TRBD1 (5 bases). The CDR3 is made up of 14 amino acids. Deletions cut 8 bases from V and 5 bases from J, with 16 bases between. Germline loops: CDR1 WSHSY, CDR2 SAAADI. This chain's CDR3 is CASVDQGFYQPQHF. CDR3 DNA sequence: TGCGCCAGCGTAGACCAGGGTTTTTATCAGCCCCAGCATTTT.

The CDR3 DNA reads TGTGCCAGCTCACCAATAAGCGGGAGGAAGAACGAGCAGTACTTC. As protein: CASSPISGRKNEQYF. The rearrangement joins TRBV18 to TRBJ2-7; 9 positions match TRBD2. From germline, CDR1 is KGHSH and CDR2 LQKENI. V shed 2 bases and J 5 bases; nucleotides not matched to a gene: 7. The CDR3 runs to 15 residues.

The CDR3: CASPSWGDNSPLHF. The CDR3 DNA reads TGCGCCAGCCCATCCTGGGGGGATAATTCACCCCTCCACTTT. The rearrangement joins TRBV5-1 to TRBJ1-6, with D possibly matching TRBD1 (5 bases). CDR3 length: 14 amino acids. V gave up 7 bases and J gave up 5 bases, with 13 bases separating them. The germline V gene encodes CDR1 SGHRS and CDR2 YFSETQ. Using reference TRBV5-1 and TRBJ1-6 for the parts outside the CDR3, the full variable domain is KAGVTQTPRYLIKTRGQQVTLSCSPISGHRSVSWYQQTPGQGLQFLFEYFSETQRNKGNFPGRFSGRQFSNSRSEMNVSTLELGDSALYLCASPSWGDNSPLHFGNGTRLTVT.

The rearrangement uses TRBV7-2 and TRBJ2-5; 9 nucleotides match TRBD1. The CDR3 extends over 16 amino acids. The V segment lost 3 bases and the J segment 3 bases; nucleotides outside the gene matches: 8. Germline-derived CDR1 and CDR2 are SGHTA and FQGNSA. Here the CDR3 DNA reads TGTGCCAGCAGCTTGACAGGGGGTAGCTACGAAGAGACCCAGTACTTC. This encodes CASSLTGGSYEETQYF.

V and J are TRBV3-1 (or the pseudogene TRBV3-2) and TRBJ2-1; D gene unclear. Trimming stripped 3 bases from V and 9 bases from J, with 12 bases between. The CDR3 consists of 13 residues. From germline, CDR1 is LGHDT and CDR2 YNNKEL (reference sequence). The CDR3 DNA follows: TGTGCCAGCAGCCAGATGGTCGGTAGTGAGCAGTTCTTC. It yields the protein CASSQMVGSEQFF.

V is TRBV21-1 and J is TRBJ1-2; TRBD1, as called in the table, went unchecked against the DNA. TRBV21-1 is a pseudogene segment. This CDR3 is built from 14 residues. Here the CDR3 DNA reads TGTGCCAGCAGCCCCCGGGACAGGGGCTTTGGCTACACCTTC. Protein product: CASSPRDRGFGYTF.

This chain joins TRBV7-3 and TRBJ1-1, with TRBD1 as a possible D gene (5 bases). Germline CDR1 reads SGHTA; CDR2 reads FQGTGA. The CDR3 runs 14 residues. Deletions cut 1 base from V and 6 bases from J, with 12 bases between. The CDR3 nucleotides are TGTGCCAGCAGCTTAAAAGTTGGACAACCTGAAGCTTTCTTT. Its translation is CASSLKVGQPEAFF.

This clone was seen a handful of times. The chain links TRBV10-2 to TRBJ2-7; 10 nucleotides match TRBD2. The junction had 5 bases not matched to a gene; V was cut back by 4 bases and J by 5 bases. Per the germline V gene, CDR1 is WSHSY and CDR2 is SAAADI. The CDR3 loop spans 14 amino acids. This chain's CDR3 is CASSGTSGSHEQYF. As DNA, the CDR3 is TGCGCCAGCAGTGGGACTAGCGGTAGCCACGAGCAGTACTTC.

The gene calls are TRBV29-1 and TRBJ1-5; a weak D match, TRBD1 (5 bases). The CDR3 spans 15 residues. The V gene lost 3 bases and the J gene lost 4 bases, with 16 bases spanning the gap. CDR1 is SQVTM and CDR2 is ANQGSEA in the germline V gene. Here the CDR3 DNA reads TGCAGCGTTGATCGTCCCTGGGGGGGGAATCAGCCCCAGCATTTT. This translates into CSVDRPWGGNQPQHF.